This is a list of T cell receptor beta chains from one sample in a study of blood T cell repertoires in COVID-19. Libraries were prepared by immunoSEQ multiplex PCR; TCRdb keeps only in-frame clonotypes and omits some of them. The profile shows 120,000 or so clones, roughly four fifths of them singletons. The material sequenced was peripheral blood. These receptors all stem from a woman aged 45 to 65 with acute or convalescent COVID-19. Both conserved end residues are part of each CDR3. Each record gives: J gene, D gene, V gene, clone size, CDR3 protein, CDR3 DNA. The D gene is left open where the match is weak. Size is omitted from some rows. Given values are once, few, many or a class for expanded clones.

>TRBJ2-3|TRBD1|TRBV28|few
CASSVPGQGFTDTQYF
TGTGCCAGCAGCGTACCGGGACAGGGGTTCACAGATACGCAGTATTTT
>TRBJ1-4|NA|TRBV7-9|NA
CASSRTGRASLKLFF
TGTGCCAGCAGCCGTACAGGAAGGGCCTCCCTTAAACTGTTTTTT
>TRBJ2-1|NA|TRBV6-5|NA
CASSYFVRGEQFF
TGTGCCAGCAGTTATTTCGTTAGAGGTGAGCAGTTCTTC
>TRBJ2-7|NA|TRBV6-2/TRBV6-3|NA
CASSYMLFDEQYF
TGTGCCAGCAGTTACATGCTATTCGACGAGCAGTACTTC
>TRBJ2-1|TRBD2|TRBV5-1|NA
CASSRGAGESSYNEQFF
TGCGCCAGCAGCCGTGGCGCGGGAGAGAGCTCCTACAATGAGCAGTTCTTC
>TRBJ1-4|TRBD1|TRBV6-5|once
CASSQWGQGEEKLFF
TGTGCCAGCAGCCAATGGGGACAGGGGGAGGAAAAACTGTTTTTT
>TRBJ1-1|TRBD1|TRBV4-2|once
CASSQGTGGYLNTEAFF
TGTGCCAGCAGCCAAGGGACAGGGGGCTACTTGAACACTGAAGCTTTCTTT
>TRBJ1-5|NA|TRBV7-2|once
CASSLGPKSGGNQPQHF
TGTGCCAGCAGCCTCGGCCCGAAGTCAGGTGGCAATCAGCCCCAGCATTTT
>TRBJ2-2|TRBD1|TRBV5-1|once
CASSYGQGKPTNTGELFF
TGCGCCAGCAGCTACGGACAGGGAAAACCTACGAACACCGGGGAGCTGTTTTTT
>TRBJ2-6|NA|TRBV18|NA
CASSLQTPGANVLTF
TGTGCCAGCTCACTACAGACCCCTGGGGCCAACGTCCTGACTTTC
>TRBJ2-1|TRBD2|TRBV6-5|NA
CASSYRTSGRSEQFF
TGTGCCAGCAGTTACAGGACTAGCGGGAGAAGTGAGCAGTTCTTC
>TRBJ1-5|TRBD1|TRBV10-2|NA
CASRRDRAEDQPQHF
TGCGCCAGCAGACGGGACAGGGCGGAGGATCAGCCCCAGCATTTT
>TRBJ2-5|TRBD1|TRBV3-1/TRBV3-2|NA
CASSQEHRGRYF
TGTGCCAGCAGCCAAGAACACAGGGGGCGTTACTTC
>TRBJ2-5|NA|TRBV24-1|NA
CATSDPKERTQYF
TGTGCCACCAGTGATCCAAAAGAGAGGACCCAGTACTTC
>TRBJ2-2|TRBD2|TRBV2|NA
CASTSPSGGTGELFF
TGTGCCAGCACGAGTCCTAGCGGGGGAACCGGGGAGCTGTTTTTT
>TRBJ1-6|NA|TRBV15|NA
CATSSLDSLSSPLHF
TGTGCCACCAGCAGTCTGGACAGTTTGAGTTCACCCCTCCACTTT
>TRBJ2-1|TRBD2|TRBV11-2|NA
CASSLNSGRAFGNEQFF
TGTGCCAGCAGCCTCAATAGCGGGAGGGCCTTTGGCAATGAGCAGTTCTTC
>TRBJ2-2|NA|TRBV19|NA
CASSTRQRNTGELFF
TGTGCCAGTAGTACCCGACAACGCAACACCGGGGAGCTGTTTTTT
>TRBJ1-6|NA|TRBV11-2|NA
CASSLNPSRSPLHF
TGTGCCAGCAGCTTGAACCCATCGAGGTCACCCCTCCACTTT
>TRBJ1-2|NA|TRBV3-1/TRBV3-2|NA
CASSQQRGFGYGYTF
TGTGCCAGCAGCCAACAAAGGGGCTTTGGCTATGGCTACACCTTC
>TRBJ1-1|TRBD1|TRBV7-2|NA
CASSLRGGAGGEAFF
TGTGCCAGCAGCCTCCGGGGTGGGGCAGGGGGTGAAGCTTTCTTT
>TRBJ2-1|NA|TRBV7-9|NA
CASSLGLYNEQFF
TGTGCCAGCAGCTTAGGTCTCTACAATGAGCAGTTCTTC
>TRBJ1-5|TRBD1|TRBV15|NA
CATSRPRGENQPQHF
TGTGCCACCAGCAGGCCCAGGGGGGAAAATCAGCCCCAGCATTTT
>TRBJ1-2|NA|TRBV2|NA
CASSEAPRMFGYTF
TGTGCCAGCAGTGAAGCTCCCAGGATGTTCGGCTACACCTTC
>TRBJ1-2|TRBD1|TRBV7-6|NA
CASSTAATGTPYGYTF
TGTGCCAGCAGCACAGCCGCGACAGGGACCCCCTATGGCTACACCTTC
>TRBJ2-1|NA|TRBV4-2|once
CASSQAAGDNEQFF
TGTGCCAGCAGCCAAGCGGCCGGGGACAATGAGCAGTTCTTC
>TRBJ2-7|TRBD1|TRBV30|NA
CAWTRTGTGGHEQYF
TGTGCCTGGACCCGAACCGGGACAGGGGGGCACGAGCAGTACTTC
>TRBJ1-1|NA|TRBV7-3|NA
CASGRETNTEAFF
TGTGCCAGCGGGCGAGAGACGAACACTGAAGCTTTCTTT
>TRBJ1-2|NA|TRBV29-1|NA
CSSSQGIMGGYTF
TGCAGCAGCAGCCAGGGGATTATGGGGGGCTACACCTTC
>TRBJ2-3|NA|TRBV5-1|NA
CASSRRGDTDTQYF
TGCGCCAGCAGTCGGAGGGGCGACACAGATACGCAGTATTTT
>TRBJ1-1|NA|TRBV6-5|NA
CASCRQTGAEAFF
TGTGCCAGCTGTCGTCAGACGGGGGCTGAAGCTTTCTTT
>TRBJ2-7|NA|TRBV5-6|NA
CASSLVWGRASSYEQYF
TGTGCCAGCAGCTTGGTTTGGGGCAGGGCATCTTCCTACGAGCAGTACTTC
>TRBJ2-1|TRBD2|TRBV19|NA
CASGTSDSSYNEQFF
TGTGCTTCCGGGACTAGCGATAGCTCCTACAATGAGCAGTTCTTC
>TRBJ2-5|TRBD2|TRBV28|NA
CASSLNGGEGLAGVYQETQYF
TGTGCCAGCAGTTTAAATGGCGGGGAGGGGCTAGCGGGTGTCTACCAAGAGACCCAGTACTTC
>TRBJ1-2|TRBD1|TRBV30|NA
CAWSRTGIGYGYTF
TGTGCCTGGAGTCGGACAGGGATTGGATATGGCTACACCTTC
>TRBJ1-1|TRBD1|TRBV2|NA
CASSVGQGTEAFF
TGTGCCAGCAGTGTGGGACAGGGGACTGAAGCTTTCTTT
>TRBJ2-7|NA|TRBV6-6|NA
CASRAGGTYEQYF
TGTGCCAGCAGAGCAGGGGGGACCTACGAGCAGTACTTC
>TRBJ2-5|TRBD2|TRBV12-3/TRBV12-4|NA
CASSLSGGETQYF
TGTGCCAGCAGTTTGAGCGGGGGAGAGACCCAGTACTTC
>TRBJ1-2|TRBD1|TRBV2|NA
CASSDSRGRGGYTF
TGTGCCAGCAGTGATAGTAGGGGGCGCGGGGGCTACACCTTC
>TRBJ1-1|TRBD1|TRBV7-8|NA
CASSLRDRMGTEAFF
TGTGCCAGCAGCTTACGGGACAGAATGGGGACTGAAGCTTTCTTT
>TRBJ1-2|TRBD1|TRBV28|few
CASSRTGSGGYTF
TGTGCCAGCAGTCGGACAGGGAGTGGAGGCTACACCTTC
>TRBJ1-3|NA|TRBV11-3|NA
CASSLDRVSTIYF
TGTGCCAGCAGCTTAGACCGGGTTTCCACCATATATTTT
>TRBJ1-5|NA|TRBV7-3|NA
CASSPLEPNQPQHF
TGTGCCAGCAGCCCCCTTGAGCCCAATCAGCCCCAGCATTTT
>TRBJ1-2|TRBD1|TRBV28|NA
CASTRQGYGYTF
TGTGCCAGCACCCGACAGGGATATGGCTACACCTTC
>TRBJ1-5|NA|TRBV19|NA
CASTTSGGYNQPQHF
TGTGCCAGTACCACCTCCGGCGGATACAATCAGCCCCAGCATTTT
>TRBJ1-3|NA|TRBV7-9|once
CASSLQGYSGNTIYF
TGTGCCAGCAGCTTACAGGGCTACTCTGGAAACACCATATATTTT
>TRBJ1-5|TRBD1|TRBV5-5|NA
CASSRYGEDRAHQPQHF
TGTGCCAGCAGCCGGTATGGGGAAGACAGGGCACATCAGCCCCAGCATTTT
>TRBJ1-1|NA|TRBV30|NA
CAWSVLAEAFF
TGTGCCTGGAGTGTACTGGCTGAAGCTTTCTTT
>TRBJ2-7|NA|TRBV12-3/TRBV12-4|NA
CASGLSFHYEQYF
TGTGCCAGCGGCCTTTCCTTTCATTACGAGCAGTACTTC
>TRBJ2-1|TRBD2|TRBV3-1/TRBV3-2|NA
CASSQGLWVAGGANEQFF
TGTGCCAGCAGCCAAGGGCTTTGGGTAGCGGGAGGGGCCAATGAGCAGTTCTTC
>TRBJ1-2|NA|TRBV10-3|NA
CAISGGRGYTF
TGTGCCATCAGTGGAGGGAGAGGCTACACCTTC